A selection of T cell receptor beta chains follows, all from one sample in a study of blood T cell repertoires in COVID-19. Measured with immunoSEQ multiplex PCR; TCRdb has only the in-frame clones, and not every one. The sample consists of some 80,000 clones, around nine tenths of them appearing once. Source material: peripheral blood. These receptors all stem from a woman aged 80 or over with active or convalescent COVID-19. Both conserved end residues are trimmed from each CDR3.

>TRBV14|TRBJ1-6
ASSLGQGNSPLH
>TRBV12-3/TRBV12-4|TRBJ1-2
ASSLRGRRGYT
>TRBV20-1|TRBJ2-3
SASHYTDTQY
>TRBV11-2|TRBJ2-1
ASSLAGGTSYNEQF
>TRBV5-1|TRBJ2-2
ASSEQGRTNTGELF
>TRBV25-1|TRBJ1-4
ASSRDRGGGEKLF
>TRBV18|TRBJ2-7
ASSPVRDRVGEQY
>TRBV6-5|TRBJ1-1
ASSSWTGGNTEAF
>TRBV7-2|TRBJ2-7
ASSYRQGGFSYEQY
>TRBV10-3|TRBJ1-4
AISEGTGSNEKLF
>TRBV6-5|TRBJ1-2
ASSYSGSSYGYT
>TRBV5-6|TRBJ2-7
ASSWTGSSYEQY